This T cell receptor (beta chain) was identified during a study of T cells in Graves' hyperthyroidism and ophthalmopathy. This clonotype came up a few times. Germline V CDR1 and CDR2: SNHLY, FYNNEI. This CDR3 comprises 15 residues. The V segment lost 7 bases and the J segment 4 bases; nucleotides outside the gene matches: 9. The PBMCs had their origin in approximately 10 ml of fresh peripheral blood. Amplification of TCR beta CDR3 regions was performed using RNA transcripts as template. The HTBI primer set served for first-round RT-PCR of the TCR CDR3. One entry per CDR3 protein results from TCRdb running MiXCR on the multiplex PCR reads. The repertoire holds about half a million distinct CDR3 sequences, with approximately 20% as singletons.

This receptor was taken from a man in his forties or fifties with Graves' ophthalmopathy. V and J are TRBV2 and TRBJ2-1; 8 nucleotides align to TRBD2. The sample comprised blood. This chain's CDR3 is CASKTAGRGYNEQFF. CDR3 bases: TGTGCCAGCAAAACGGCCGGGAGGGGATACAATGAGCAGTTCTTC.